Presented here are 3 T cell receptor beta chains from one specimen sequenced in a study of cytomegalovirus exposure and HLA in healthy donors. The PCR was carried out with 60 Vbeta primers and 13 Jbeta primers. Sequencing used immunoSEQ multiplex PCR; TCRdb keeps in-frame clones, though not all of them. The table has 150,000 to 250,000 clones, 82% seen once. The sequenced sample consisted of PBMCs. The receptors were gathered from a boy aged 2 to 10 in good health and CMV-seronegative.

As DNA, the CDR3 is TGTGCCAGTATCGGGGGACCGCAGAACACTGAAGCTTTCTTT. It codes for CASIGGPQNTEAFF. The chain links TRBV19 to TRBJ1-1, with D possibly matching TRBD1 (5 bases). The V and J ends lost 7 bases and 1 base respectively, with 13 bases between them. The length of the CDR3 is 14 residues. CDR1 is LNHDA, CDR2 SQIVND, per germline (reference sequence). The full variable domain, rest sourced from reference TRBV19 and TRBJ1-1, is DGGITQSPKYLFRKEGQNVTLSCEQNLNHDAMYWYRQDPGQGLRLIYYSQIVNDFQKGDIAEGYSVSREKKESFPLTVTSAQKNPTAFYLCASIGGPQNTEAFFGQGTRLTVV.

This clone was observed a few times. This chain uses TRBV9 with TRBJ2-2; tentatively, D is TRBD1 (6 bases). In germline, CDR1 is SGDLS, CDR2 YYNGEE. The CDR3 has 14 residues. With 2 bases removed from V and 5 bases from J, the gap between germline ends came to 10 bases. The chain's CDR3 is CASSVGQPTGELFF. In DNA form, the CDR3 reads TGTGCCAGCAGCGTGGGACAACCGACCGGGGAGCTGTTTTTT.

Notes on this clone: Other DNA variants within this sample encode the same CDR3. The chain uses TRBV4-1 and TRBJ2-3, with 8 positions matching TRBD2. From germline, CDR1 is MGHRA and CDR2 YSYEKL. The CDR3 has 15 residues. V lost 1 base and J lost 3; bases outside the gene matches: 3. CDR3: CASSQGGGRTDTQYF. Written as DNA, the CDR3 is TGCGCCAGCAGCCAAGGCGGGGGGCGGACAGATACGCAGTATTTT.